This passage covers 22 T cell receptor beta chains from one sample sequenced in a study of monozygotic twins with inflammatory bowel disease. Reanalyzing the 5' RACE reads, TCRdb keeps one entry per CDR3 protein, without DNA. The table lists 300,000 to 450,000 distinct CDR3 sequences. Sequenced sample: blood. All receptors come from a human donor with ulcerative colitis or Crohn's disease, or a healthy co-twin of an affected twin (not recorded which).

The CDR3 spells CASSLTSDRASTGELFF. The chain recombines TRBV7-3 with TRBJ2-2; TCRdb outputs TRBD1, but without DNA this stays unchecked. CDR3 length: 17 amino acids. CDR1 SGHTA and CDR2 FQGTGA come from the germline V gene.

V gene TRBV11-2 combines with J gene TRBJ2-5; without DNA, the TCRdb call of TRBD1 cannot be checked. CDR1 and CDR2 from the germline V gene are SGHAT and FQNNGV. The CDR3 runs 13 residues. This CDR3 is CASVRGQGETQYF.

This chain links TRBV5-1 with TRBJ2-3; the TRBD2 assignment by TCRdb is unverifiable without DNA. The CDR3 contains 15 residues. The germline V gene has CDR1 SGHRS and CDR2 YFSETQ. CDR3 sequence reads: CASSPGGQFADTQYF.

The chain employs TRBV18 and TRBJ1-1; the TRBD1 assignment by TCRdb is unverifiable without DNA. The CDR3 extends over 15 amino acids. The germline V gene encodes CDR1 KGHSH and CDR2 LQKENI. The CDR3 loop is CASSRTRTGNTEAFF.

CDR3 sequence reads: CASSTPDRVYEQYF. The chain uses TRBV7-9 and TRBJ2-7; TCRdb calls TRBD1, which cannot be checked without DNA. Germline V gene lookup returns CDR1 SEHNR and CDR2 FQNEAQ (reference sequence). The CDR3 extends over 14 amino acids.

This chain connects TRBV12-3 or TRBV12-4 to TRBJ2-1; lacking DNA, the TRBD1 call made by TCRdb goes unchecked. The CDR3 covers 15 residues. CDR3 protein: CASSSYPPGGNEQFF.

The CDR3 protein is CASSLGPSTGVVDEQYF. The V call is TRBV11-2, the J call TRBJ2-7; TCRdb outputs TRBD1, but without DNA this stays unchecked. This CDR3 is 17 amino acids long. Germline V gene sequence: CDR1 SGHAT, CDR2 FQNNGV.

The J gene is TRBJ2-2, the V gene TRBV6-5; TCRdb selects TRBD2, and the lack of DNA leaves this call unchecked. Germline assignment: CDR1 MNHEY and CDR2 SVGAGI. This CDR3 contains 15 residues. CDR3 loop: CASSSRLAGTGELFF.

The chain uses TRBV3-1 and TRBJ2-5; there is no DNA to check the TCRdb D call of TRBD2. Germline-derived CDR1 and CDR2 are LGHDT and YNNKEL (reference sequence). The CDR3 length is 18 residues. The CDR3 reads CASSQDPGLAEYQETQYF.

The rearrangement joins TRBV24-1 to TRBJ2-5; TCRdb outputs TRBD1, but without DNA this stays unchecked. Looked up from germline, CDR1 is KGHDR and CDR2 is SFDVKD. The CDR3 runs to 13 residues. CDR3: CAPRDRGGETQYF.

V usage is TRBV6-2 or TRBV6-3 and J usage is TRBJ2-7; TCRdb returns TRBD1, unconfirmable since there is no DNA. The CDR3 consists of 15 residues. Germline V gene lookup returns CDR1 MNHEY and CDR2 SVGEGT. The CDR3 here is CASSYGTGSANEQYF.

The chain employs TRBV18 and TRBJ2-3; lacking DNA, the TRBD2 call made by TCRdb goes unchecked. Germline CDR1 and CDR2: KGHSH and LQKENI. The CDR3 loop spans 17 amino acids. This chain's CDR3 is CASSPIQELESTDTQYF.

The genes are TRBV28 and TRBJ2-3. This CDR3 has 12 amino acids. The V gene's germline CDR1 is MDHEN and CDR2 SYDVKM. The CDR3 sequence: CASSLVRYTQYF.

V is TRBV24-1 and J is TRBJ2-2; the D gene TCRdb calls, TRBD1, cannot be checked with no DNA. The CDR3 is 18 amino acids. In germline, CDR1 is KGHDR, CDR2 SFDVKD. The CDR3 sequence is CATSDPDRGPRDTGELFF.

This chain links TRBV7-3 with TRBJ1-2; as DNA is missing, the TRBD1 call by TCRdb cannot be tested. Germline values: CDR1 SGHTA, CDR2 FQGTGA. The length of the CDR3 is 16 residues. CDR3 loop: CASSLFPGQNSYGYTF.

This sequence joins TRBV5-1 and TRBJ2-2; as DNA is missing, the TRBD1 call by TCRdb cannot be tested. This CDR3 comprises 14 residues. From germline, CDR1 is SGHRS and CDR2 YFSETQ. CDR3 in amino acids: CASSGTGGTGELFF.

The CDR3 here is CASSLDKPTTGELFF. The V gene is TRBV5-1, the J gene TRBJ2-2. CDR1 SGHRS and CDR2 YFSETQ come from the germline V gene. The CDR3 consists of 15 residues.

The chain recombines TRBV7-6 with TRBJ2-1; TCRdb returns TRBD1, unconfirmable since there is no DNA. The CDR3 is 15 amino acids. Germline V CDR1 and CDR2: SGHVS, FNYEAQ. The CDR3 is CASSQTGQSPNEQFF.

The chain carries TRBV18 and TRBJ1-5; TCRdb reports TRBD1, a call that lacks DNA to check it against. Looked up from germline, CDR1 is KGHSH and CDR2 is LQKENI. The CDR3 is made up of 17 amino acids. CDR3 region: CASSRMTGDNSNQPQHF.

V and J are TRBV10-2 and TRBJ2-2; with no DNA, the TCRdb D assignment of TRBD1 cannot be verified. Per the germline V gene, CDR1 is WSHSY and CDR2 is SAAADI. The length of the CDR3 is 14 residues. CDR3: CASSEPPLTGELFF.

This chain joins TRBV5-1 and TRBJ2-3. The germline V gene encodes CDR1 SGHRS and CDR2 YFSETQ. This CDR3 has 15 residues. CDR3 in amino acids: CASSLSVIGTDTQYF. Filled out from reference TRBV5-1 and TRBJ2-3, the complete variable domain reads KAGVTQTPRYLIKTRGQQVTLSCSPISGHRSVSWYQQTPGQGLQFLFEYFSETQRNKGNFPGRFSGRQFSNSRSEMNVSTLELGDSALYLCASSLSVIGTDTQYFGPGTRLTVL.

The chain joins TRBV5-6 to TRBJ2-2. Germline V lookup: CDR1 SGHDT, CDR2 YYEEEE. CDR3 length equals 13 residues. The CDR3 reads CASSLQYTGELFF.